The 9 T cell receptor beta chains listed next were all sequenced from one sample in a study of Ad26.COV2.S vaccination and SARS-CoV-2 variants. Treatment specified: approximately 18 received Ad26.COV2.S at low or high dose, single or two shots; roughly five received placebo; per-sample allocation not given. Specimens were obtained on day 63 following the first vaccine or placebo injection. Profiled with immunoSEQ multiplex PCR; TCRdb holds only in-frame clones, not every one. The sample gives 350,000 to 600,000 clones, about 88% of which show up once; 1.5% to 2% is in the top ten. The source material was peripheral blood, sampled in a trial of Ad26.COV2.S vaccine versus placebo. All receptors derive from a person aged 18 to 65 who received the Ad26.COV2.S COVID-19 vaccine or a placebo.

In regard to this clone: A much larger clone is a single base away; this may be a read error. This chain joins TRBV7-2 and TRBJ2-1; D not certain. The CDR3 covers 12 residues. CDR1 SGHTA and CDR2 FQGNSA come from the germline V gene. Trimming pared 1 base from V and 4 bases from J, leaving 2 bases between. This CDR3 reads CASSLGYNEQFF. In DNA, the CDR3 is TGTGCCAGCAGCTTAGGATACAATGAGCAGTTCTTC.

The chain has TRBV28 and TRBJ1-5; D might be TRBD1 (6 bases). The V end was cut by 2 bases, the J end by 10 bases, with 18 bases between. CDR3 size: 15 residues. Germline CDR1 reads MDHEN; CDR2 reads SYDVKM. CDR3 sequence: CASSLDGGGMKPQHF. CDR3 DNA sequence: TGTGCCAGCAGTTTAGATGGGGGGGGCATGAAACCCCAGCATTTT. The whole variable domain, remainder taken from reference TRBV28 and TRBJ1-5, is DVKVTQSSRYLVKRTGEKVFLECVQDMDHENMFWYRQDPGLGLRLIYFSYDVKMKEKGDIPEGYSVSREKKERFSLILESASTNQTSMYLCASSLDGGGMKPQHFGDGTRLSIL.

The V gene is TRBV9, the J gene TRBJ2-1; 8 bases line up with TRBD2. Germline trimming cut 0 bases from V and 3 bases from J; bases unmatched to any gene: 5. The germline gives CDR1 SGDLS, CDR2 YYNGEE. This CDR3 has 16 amino acids. CDR3 sequence (DNA): TGTGCCAGCAGCGTAGCTAGCGGGCCCCTCTACAATGAGCAGTTCTTC. It is translated as CASSVASGPLYNEQFF.

This chain joins TRBV3-1 (or the pseudogene TRBV3-2) and TRBJ2-6; 7 nucleotides line up with TRBD1. This CDR3 region has 13 residues. In germline, CDR1 is LGHDT, CDR2 YNNKEL (reference sequence). Trimming took 11 bases from V and 4 from J; bases not matched to a gene: 5. CDR3: CASTGDGANVLTF. The CDR3 region has the DNA TGTGCCTCAACAGGGGACGGGGCCAACGTCCTGACTTTC.

The chain recombines TRBV7-2 with TRBJ1-6, with 10 bases aligning to TRBD1. Germline V lookup: CDR1 SGHTA, CDR2 FQGNSA. The CDR3 is made up of 15 amino acids. The V and J ends lost 3 bases and 10 bases, in that order; junction bases with no gene match: 6. CDR3 sequence: CASSFWGTGVSPLHF. In DNA form, the CDR3 reads TGTGCCAGCAGCTTTTGGGGGACAGGGGTGTCACCCCTCCACTTT.

This chain joins TRBV24-1 and TRBJ2-3; a possible D gene is TRBD2 (5 bases). This CDR3 is 12 amino acids long. The ends were cut back, 3 bases at V and 7 bases at J, with 7 bases in the middle. Germline V gene sequence: CDR1 KGHDR, CDR2 SFDVKD. This CDR3 reads CATSDRGYTQYF. In DNA, the CDR3 is TGTGCCACCAGTGATCGGGGATATACGCAGTATTTT.

V usage is TRBV4-1 and J usage is TRBJ2-7; D may be TRBD1 (5 bases). This CDR3 contains 13 residues. Looked up from germline, CDR1 is MGHRA and CDR2 is YSYEKL. Trimming cost V 4 bases and J 0 bases, with 7 bases left between them. The CDR3 bases are TGCGCCAGCAGCCCGACAGTCTCCTACGAGCAGTACTTC. Translating gives CASSPTVSYEQYF.

The chain couples TRBV7-9 to TRBJ2-1, with TRBD1 matching 7 bases. The CDR3 covers 14 residues. Germline loops: CDR1 SEHNR, CDR2 FQNEAQ (reference sequence). V lost 4 bases and J lost 8; bases outside the gene matches: 8. The CDR3 region has the DNA TGTGCCAGCAGCTCTGGACAGGCAGGAGATGAGCAGTTCTTC. Amino acids: CASSSGQAGDEQFF. The variable domain in full, completed from reference TRBV7-9 and TRBJ2-1, reads DTGVSQNPRHKITKRGQNVTFRCDPISEHNRLYWYRQTLGQGPEFLTYFQNEAQLEKSRLLSDRFSAERPKGSFSTLEIQRTEQGDSAMYLCASSSGQAGDEQFFGPGTRLTVL.

The CDR3 spells CSASPTYEQYF. In DNA form, the CDR3 reads TGCAGTGCTAGCCCGACCTACGAGCAGTACTTC. This rearrangement joins TRBV20-1 to TRBJ2-7; D gene uncertain. Trimming removed 3 bases at V and 2 bases at J, with 5 bases between. The V gene's germline CDR1 is DFQATT and CDR2 SNEGSKA (reference sequence). The CDR3 has 11 residues.